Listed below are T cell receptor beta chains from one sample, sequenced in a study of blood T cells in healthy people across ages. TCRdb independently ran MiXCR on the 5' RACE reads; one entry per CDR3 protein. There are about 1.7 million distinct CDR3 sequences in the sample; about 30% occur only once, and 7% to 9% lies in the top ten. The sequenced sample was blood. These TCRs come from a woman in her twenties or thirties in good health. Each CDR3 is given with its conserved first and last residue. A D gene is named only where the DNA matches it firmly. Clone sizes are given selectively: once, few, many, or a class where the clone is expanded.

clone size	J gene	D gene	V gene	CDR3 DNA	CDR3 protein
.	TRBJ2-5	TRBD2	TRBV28	TGTGCCAGCAGCCGAACACCCCGGTCGCTAGCGGGGGGGCTGACGGAGACCCAGTACTTC	CASSRTPRSLAGGLTETQYF
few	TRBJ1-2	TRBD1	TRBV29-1	TGCAGCGTTGAAGATACAGGGGTTCGTGGCTACACCTTC	CSVEDTGVRGYTF
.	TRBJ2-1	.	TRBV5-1	TGCGCCAGCGGCCTCCCGGCGGGGAGCTCCTACAATGAGCAGTTCTTC	CASGLPAGSSYNEQFF
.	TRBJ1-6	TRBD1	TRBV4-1	TGCGCCAGCAGCCAGTTCGAACAGGGGTCCCTCTATAATTCACCCCTCCACTTT	CASSQFEQGSLYNSPLHF
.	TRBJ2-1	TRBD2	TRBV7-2	TGTGCCAGCAGCTTAGTCGGGGGGACTGGGTCCTACAATGAGCAGTTCTTC	CASSLVGGTGSYNEQFF
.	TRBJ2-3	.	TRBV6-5	TGTGCCAGCAGTTACAGGGGCCTTGGTCTGGCTGGCACAGATACGCAGTATTTT	CASSYRGLGLAGTDTQYF
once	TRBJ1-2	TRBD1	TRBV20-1	TGCAGTGCTAGAGAGCCCAGGGGGGGCAACTATGGCTACACCTTC	CSAREPRGGNYGYTF
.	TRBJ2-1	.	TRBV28	TGTGCCAGCACCCTAGATGCGAGGAGTGAGCAGTTCTTC	CASTLDARSEQFF
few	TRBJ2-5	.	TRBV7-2	TGTGCCAGCAGCTTAGTAGGGATGGAAGAGACCCAGTACTTC	CASSLVGMEETQYF
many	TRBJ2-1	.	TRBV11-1	TGTGCCAGCAGACATACAGGGTTATCCTACAATGAGCAGTTCTTC	CASRHTGLSYNEQFF
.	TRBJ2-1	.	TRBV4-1	TGCGCCAGCAGCCAAGGCGCTAGCTACAATGAGCAGTTCTTC	CASSQGASYNEQFF
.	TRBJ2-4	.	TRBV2	TGTGCCAGCATGGGGTTCTACAATGAGCAGTACTTC	CASMGFYNEQYF
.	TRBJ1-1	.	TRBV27	TGTGCCAGCGGTAGATGGGGCACTGAAGCTTTCTTT	CASGRWGTEAFF
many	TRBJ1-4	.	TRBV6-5	TGTGCCAGCAGTCCCCGGCCGGGACTGCCTAATGAAAAACTGTTTTTT	CASSPRPGLPNEKLFF